Listed below are T cell receptor beta chains from one sample, sequenced in a study of response to subunit inactivated influenza vaccine. TCRdb used MiXCR to reprocess the RT-PCR reads, holding one entry per CDR3 protein. The profile shows roughly 460,000 distinct CDR3 sequences, approximately 11% of them singletons. The sequences come from PBMCs from blood, collected roughly 6 weeks after vaccination. Receptor source: a man between 50 and 59 years old who received an inactivated influenza vaccine. Both conserved end residues are part of each CDR3. Each record gives: clone size, V gene, J gene, D gene, CDR3 protein, CDR3 DNA. The D gene is left open where the match is weak. The size of a clone is reported for some rows only, either as once, few or many, or as a class for expanded clones.

>.|TRBV9|TRBJ2-6|.
CASSVAYSGANVLTF
TGTGCCAGCAGCGTCGCTTACTCTGGGGCCAACGTCCTGACTTTC
>many|TRBV10-3|TRBJ2-4|.
CAISEEAVGQSLAKNIQYF
TGTGCCATCAGTGAAGAGGCAGTTGGACAGTCGCTAGCCAAAAACATTCAGTACTTC
>.|TRBV4-3|TRBJ2-2|.
CASSQEGPGTGELFF
TGCGCCAGCAGCCAAGAAGGCCCTGGGACCGGGGAGCTGTTTTTT
>few|TRBV3-1|TRBJ2-7|.
CASSQAAEQYF
TGTGCCAGCAGCCAAGCGGCCGAGCAGTACTTC
>.|TRBV12-3/TRBV12-4|TRBJ2-7|TRBD2
CASSLERLAGTYEQYF
TGTGCCAGCAGTTTAGAAAGACTAGCGGGGACCTACGAGCAGTACTTC
>.|TRBV20-1|TRBJ2-7|.
CSAGGSLDYEQYF
TGCAGTGCTGGGGGTAGTCTTGACTACGAGCAGTACTTC
>few|TRBV27|TRBJ2-1|.
CASSLKPGYNEQFF
TGTGCCAGCAGTTTAAAGCCGGGGTACAATGAGCAGTTCTTC
>few|TRBV2|TRBJ2-1|TRBD2
CASSEGAVAGYNEQFF
TGTGCCAGCAGTGAAGGTGCAGTAGCGGGGTACAATGAGCAGTTCTTC
>.|TRBV7-8|TRBJ2-1|TRBD2
CASSLPGRPSGNEQFF
TGTGCCAGCAGCTTACCTGGCAGGCCTAGCGGAAATGAGCAGTTCTTC
>many|TRBV7-6|TRBJ2-1|.
CASSPRVTGEFLTNEQFF
TGTGCCAGCAGCCCTAGGGTAACGGGAGAATTTCTTACGAATGAGCAGTTCTTC
>many|TRBV5-1|TRBJ2-3|TRBD1
CASTNRGGYADTQYF
TGCGCCAGCACAAACAGGGGTGGCTATGCAGATACGCAGTATTTT
>few|TRBV7-9|TRBJ2-2|.
CASSLVGRLTGELFF
TGTGCCAGCAGCTTAGTCGGGCGGTTGACCGGGGAGCTGTTTTTT
>few|TRBV29-1|TRBJ2-5|.
CSVERGPGETQYF
TGCAGCGTTGAGCGGGGGCCTGGGGAGACCCAGTACTTC
>.|TRBV11-2|TRBJ1-1|TRBD1
CASSLITGVRTEAFF
TGTGCCAGCAGCCTCATTACAGGGGTACGTACTGAAGCTTTCTTT
>many|TRBV5-1|TRBJ2-1|.
CASSAHPGVVVRHNEQFF
TGCGCCAGCAGCGCCCATCCAGGTGTAGTCGTCCGACACAATGAGCAGTTCTTC
>.|TRBV4-2|TRBJ2-5|TRBD1
CASSNLGGSGETQYF
TGTGCCAGCAGTAACCTAGGGGGCTCGGGAGAGACCCAGTACTTC
>few|TRBV6-2/TRBV6-3|TRBJ2-1|.
CASSWGGREQFF
TGTGCCAGCAGTTGGGGCGGCCGCGAGCAGTTCTTC
>.|TRBV28|TRBJ1-3|.
CASIPLSGSTGNTIYF
TGTGCCAGCATTCCCCTCAGTGGCTCGACCGGAAACACCATATATTTT
>few|TRBV20-1|TRBJ1-6|.
CSASRNYSPLHF
TGCAGTGCTAGCAGGAACTATTCACCCCTCCACTTT
>.|TRBV28|TRBJ2-1|TRBD1
CASSFSGTGGYNEQFF
TGTGCCAGCAGTTTCTCCGGGACAGGGGGCTACAATGAGCAGTTCTTC
>few|TRBV6-5|TRBJ2-3|TRBD2
CASSYSTSGSLSPTQYF
TGTGCCAGCAGTTACTCGACTAGCGGGAGCTTGTCGCCTACGCAGTATTTT
>few|TRBV7-2|TRBJ2-2|.
CASSARQVPGELFF
TGTGCCAGCAGCGCGAGACAGGTACCCGGGGAGCTGTTTTTT
>many|TRBV29-1|TRBJ2-3|TRBD2
CSVDMTSGGNTQYF
TGCAGCGTTGATATGACTAGCGGGGGAAATACGCAGTATTTT
>few|TRBV20-1|TRBJ2-5|TRBD2
CSAPESGEETQYF
TGCAGTGCTCCCGAGAGCGGGGAAGAGACCCAGTACTTC
>.|TRBV7-2|TRBJ2-2|TRBD2
CASSQPGLASGELFF
TGTGCCAGCAGCCAGCCGGGACTAGCTTCCGGGGAGCTGTTTTTT
>few|TRBV28|TRBJ2-1|.
CASTRADRYNEQFF
TGTGCCAGCACTAGGGCAGACCGGTACAATGAGCAGTTCTTC
>few|TRBV6-5|TRBJ2-3|TRBD2
CASSYGAGGLADTQYF
TGTGCCAGCAGTTACGGTGCGGGGGGGCTTGCAGATACGCAGTATTTT
>.|TRBV5-5|TRBJ1-6|.
CASSYQGGFNSPLHF
TGTGCCAGCAGCTACCAGGGAGGTTTTAATTCACCCCTCCACTTT
>many|TRBV12-3/TRBV12-4|TRBJ2-1|.
CASSLDDYNEQFF
TGTGCCAGCAGTTTAGACGACTACAATGAGCAGTTCTTC
>.|TRBV6-2/TRBV6-3|TRBJ2-1|.
CASKDGGSYNEQFF
TGTGCCAGCAAAGACGGGGGCTCCTACAATGAGCAGTTCTTC
>few|TRBV6-2/TRBV6-3|TRBJ1-5|.
CASSYPTGTFNQPQHF
TGTGCCAGCAGTTACCCCACAGGCACGTTCAATCAGCCCCAGCATTTT
>few|TRBV15|TRBJ2-2|.
CATSRGWGTNTGELFF
TGTGCCACCAGCAGAGGATGGGGGACGAACACCGGGGAGCTGTTTTTT
>few|TRBV7-2|TRBJ2-7|TRBD1
CASSLGQGVSYEQYF
TGTGCCAGCAGCTTAGGACAGGGAGTTTCCTACGAGCAGTACTTC
>few|TRBV12-3/TRBV12-4|TRBJ1-1|.
CASRYGQMNTEAFF
TGTGCCAGCAGGTACGGACAGATGAACACTGAAGCTTTCTTT
>many|TRBV12-3/TRBV12-4|TRBJ2-5|.
CASSSPPPQETQYF
TGTGCCAGCAGTTCCCCCCCCCCTCAAGAGACCCAGTACTTC
>few|TRBV20-1|TRBJ2-3|TRBD2
CSAQTSGSSGDTQYF
TGCAGTGCACAGACTAGCGGGAGCTCGGGAGATACGCAGTATTTT
>few|TRBV5-1|TRBJ2-3|TRBD2
CASRNWGEGPDTQYF
TGCGCCAGCCGTAACTGGGGGGAGGGCCCAGATACGCAGTATTTT
>many|TRBV6-5|TRBJ1-1|.
CASSYGKAAEAFF
TGTGCCAGCAGTTATGGCAAGGCGGCTGAAGCTTTCTTT
>few|TRBV12-3/TRBV12-4|TRBJ2-3|.
CASSLAPPSTDTQYF
TGTGCCAGCAGTCTCGCACCCCCCAGCACAGATACGCAGTATTTT
>.|TRBV4-1|TRBJ2-2|TRBD2
CASSQVLAGGHPNTGELFF
TGCGCCAGCAGCCAAGTGTTGGCGGGGGGCCACCCGAACACCGGGGAGCTGTTTTTT
>many|TRBV7-2|TRBJ1-5|.
CASSLSGTSNQPQHF
TGTGCCAGCAGCTTATCGGGGACTAGCAATCAGCCCCAGCATTTT
>many|TRBV4-2|TRBJ2-3|.
CASSQAGTGGTDTQYF
TGTGCCAGCAGCCAGGCGGGGACGGGGGGCACAGATACGCAGTATTTT
>few|TRBV6-1|TRBJ2-7|.
CASRPGAGSLQYF
TGTGCCAGCAGGCCCGGGGCAGGGAGCTTACAGTACTTC
>few|TRBV25-1|TRBJ2-5|.
CASAPQGRGVAQYF
TGTGCCAGCGCCCCTCAGGGTAGGGGGGTGGCCCAGTACTTC
>many|TRBV10-3|TRBJ2-7|.
CAISDFSGFYEQYF
TGTGCCATCAGTGACTTCTCGGGGTTCTACGAGCAGTACTTC
>few|TRBV12-3/TRBV12-4|TRBJ2-1|TRBD1
CASRYRGTYNEQFF
TGTGCCAGCAGATACAGGGGGACCTACAATGAGCAGTTCTTC
>.|TRBV12-3/TRBV12-4|TRBJ2-2|.
CASSLRPGATGELFF
TGTGCCAGCAGTTTACGGCCCGGAGCCACCGGGGAGCTGTTTTTT
>.|TRBV7-9|TRBJ1-4|.
CAASSQNEKLFF
TGTGCCGCCAGCAGCCAAAATGAAAAACTGTTTTTT
>few|TRBV5-1|TRBJ2-7|TRBD2
CASSLVGGGSYEQYF
TGCGCCAGCAGCTTGGTTGGCGGGGGATCCTACGAGCAGTACTTC
>.|TRBV28|TRBJ2-1|.
CASSHSYPEQFF
TGTGCCAGCAGCCACTCGTATCCTGAGCAGTTCTTC
>.|TRBV15|TRBJ2-2|.
CATSTQSAGGELFF
TGTGCCACCAGCACCCAGTCTGCGGGCGGGGAGCTGTTTTTT
>.|TRBV27|TRBJ2-6|.
CASAEPFSGANVLTF
TGTGCCAGCGCAGAGCCGTTCTCTGGGGCCAACGTCCTGACTTTC
>many|TRBV6-5|TRBJ1-6|TRBD1
CASSWGQGTYNSPLHF
TGTGCCAGCAGTTGGGGACAGGGTACCTATAATTCACCCCTCCACTTT
>many|TRBV12-3/TRBV12-4|TRBJ2-1|TRBD1
CASSLGQPEQFF
TGTGCCAGCAGTTTGGGACAGCCCGAGCAGTTCTTC
>few|TRBV15|TRBJ2-5|.
CATSKWDQETQYF
TGTGCCACCAGCAAGTGGGACCAAGAGACCCAGTACTTC
>.|TRBV29-1|TRBJ2-5|.
CSTGGGGRETQYF
TGCAGCACCGGAGGGGGGGGCCGGGAGACCCAGTACTTC
>.|TRBV7-2|TRBJ1-2|.
CASSVNGAPYTF
TGTGCCAGCAGCGTCAACGGGGCCCCCTACACCTTC
>.|TRBV5-6|TRBJ2-3|.
CASSFFRVDSPWPTDTQYF
TGTGCCAGCAGCTTTTTTCGTGTGGACTCTCCGTGGCCCACAGATACGCAGTATTTT
>few|TRBV4-3|TRBJ2-4|TRBD2
CASSHLAGGDHIQYF
TGCGCCAGCAGCCATTTAGCGGGAGGGGATCACATTCAGTACTTC